This is a list of T cell receptor beta chains from one sample in a study of blood T cell repertoires in COVID-19. Method: immunoSEQ multiplex PCR; TCRdb's copy keeps in-frame clones and lacks some. The data contain some 250,000 clones, just over 85% of them seen just once; the ten biggest clones take up over 2%. Sequencing was performed on peripheral blood. Every receptor here comes from a man aged 30 to 39 who had recovered from COVID-19. The CDR3 runs from the conserved cysteine through the conserved F or W. D genes are given only for firm matches. Part of the rows lack a size; the others show once, few, many or a class for expanded clones.

once,TRBJ1-2,-,TRBV10-1,CASSEAGRYGYTF,TGCGCCAGCAGTGAGGCGGGGAGATATGGCTACACCTTC
-,TRBJ1-6,-,TRBV7-2,CASSATGLYNSPLHF,TGTGCCAGCAGCGCGACAGGCCTCTATAATTCACCCCTCCACTTT
-,TRBJ1-1,TRBD1,TRBV5-4,CASSAGTGDEAFF,TGTGCCAGCAGCGCCGGGACAGGGGATGAAGCTTTCTTT
-,TRBJ1-1,TRBD1,TRBV5-4,CASSPQRGHTEAFF,TGTGCCAGCAGCCCCCAGAGGGGGCACACTGAAGCTTTCTTT
many,TRBJ1-2,-,TRBV11-2,CASRTGYGYTF,TGTGCCAGCAGAACAGGCTATGGCTACACCTTC
few,TRBJ1-3,-,TRBV27,CASSGGAPGNTIYF,TGTGCCAGCAGCGGAGGGGCTCCTGGAAACACCATATATTTT
-,TRBJ1-6,-,TRBV19,CASSTLASPLHF,TGTGCCAGTAGTACCCTAGCCTCACCCCTCCACTTT
-,TRBJ1-2,TRBD1,TRBV10-3,CAITKDREYGYTF,TGTGCCATCACCAAAGACAGGGAATATGGCTACACCTTC
-,TRBJ1-3,TRBD1,TRBV9,CASSPETGVGNTIYF,TGTGCCAGCAGCCCGGAGACAGGGGTTGGAAACACCATATATTTT
-,TRBJ2-5,TRBD2,TRBV19,CASSIAGGSQETQYF,TGTGCCAGTAGTATAGCGGGGGGGAGCCAAGAGACCCAGTACTTC
-,TRBJ2-7,-,TRBV4-2,CASSQEIFRSVEQYF,TGTGCCAGCAGCCAAGAGATTTTTAGGAGCGTCGAGCAGTACTTC
once,TRBJ2-7,TRBD2,TRBV18,CASSPGGGFSGEQYF,TGTGCCAGCTCACCAGGCGGGGGGTTCTCAGGAGAGCAGTACTTC
-,TRBJ2-7,TRBD2,TRBV14,CASSRTSGGLGRHEQYF,TGTGCCAGCAGTCGGACTAGCGGGGGCCTGGGGAGACACGAGCAGTACTTC
-,TRBJ1-2,TRBD1,TRBV6-5,CASSYGGTGSYGYTF,TGTGCCAGCAGTTACGGAGGGACAGGCTCCTATGGCTACACCTTC